This T cell receptor beta chain emerged from a study of spatial heterogeneity in lung cancer. About the study: Patients with untreated early-stage non-small cell lung cancer, numbering approximately 79, were the donors.

TCRdb recomputed calls from the 5' RACE reads with MiXCR, one row per CDR3 protein. The sample contains around 110,000 distinct CDR3 sequences, 12% of which appear only once. Time point reported: blood at routine non-recurrence follow-up after resection. No cell sorting; template was whole RNA from tumor, lung tissue or PBMC. This clonotype has a count of ten or more. This clonotype was sampled from a male donor with early-stage non-small cell lung cancer. The specimen was PBMCs, collected at follow-up.

Here the CDR3 reads CASSLSTGVNTEAFF. The CDR3 DNA is TGTGCCAGCAGCTTGTCAACAGGGGTGAACACTGAAGCTTTCTTT. This chain uses TRBV5-5 with TRBJ1-1, with 7 positions matching TRBD1. This CDR3 is built from 15 residues. The V segment lost 1 base and the J segment 0 bases; nucleotides outside the gene matches: 3. Per the germline V gene, CDR1 is SGHKS and CDR2 is YYEKEE (reference sequence).